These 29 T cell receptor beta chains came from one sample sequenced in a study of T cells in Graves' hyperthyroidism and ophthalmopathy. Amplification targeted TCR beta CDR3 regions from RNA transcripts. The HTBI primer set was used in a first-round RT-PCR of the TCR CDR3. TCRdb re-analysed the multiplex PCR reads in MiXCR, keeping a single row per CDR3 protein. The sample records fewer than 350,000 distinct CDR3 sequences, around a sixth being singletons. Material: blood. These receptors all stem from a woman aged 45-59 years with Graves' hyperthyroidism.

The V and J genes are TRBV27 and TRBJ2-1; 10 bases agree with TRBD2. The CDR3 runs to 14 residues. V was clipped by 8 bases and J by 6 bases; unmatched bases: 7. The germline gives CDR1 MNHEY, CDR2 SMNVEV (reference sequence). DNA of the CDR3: TGTGCCAGCGCGATAGCGGGAGGTCTCAATGAGCAGTTCTTC. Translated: CASAIAGGLNEQFF.

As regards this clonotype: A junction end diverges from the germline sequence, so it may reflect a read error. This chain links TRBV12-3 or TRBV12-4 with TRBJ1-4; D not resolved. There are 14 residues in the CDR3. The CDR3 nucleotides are TGTGCCTGCAGCTCAACCAAAAGAACTGAAAAACTGTTTTTT. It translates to CACSSTKRTEKLFF.

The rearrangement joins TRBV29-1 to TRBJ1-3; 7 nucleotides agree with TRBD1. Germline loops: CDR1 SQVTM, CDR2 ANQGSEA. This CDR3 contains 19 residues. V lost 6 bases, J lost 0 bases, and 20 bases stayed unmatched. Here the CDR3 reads CSVHPRRAGGHYSGNTIYF. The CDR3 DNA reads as TGCAGCGTCCACCCCCGTCGGGCAGGGGGACACTACTCTGGAAACACCATATATTTT.

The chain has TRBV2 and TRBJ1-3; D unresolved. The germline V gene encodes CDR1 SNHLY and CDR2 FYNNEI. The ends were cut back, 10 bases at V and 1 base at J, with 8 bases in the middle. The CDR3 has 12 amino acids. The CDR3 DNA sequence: TGTGCCACGGCGGATTCTGGAAACACCATATATTTT. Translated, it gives CATADSGNTIYF.

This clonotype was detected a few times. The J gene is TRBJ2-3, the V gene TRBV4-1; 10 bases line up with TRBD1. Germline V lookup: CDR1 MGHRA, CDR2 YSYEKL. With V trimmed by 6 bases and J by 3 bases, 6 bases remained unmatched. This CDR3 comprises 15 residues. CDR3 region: CASRLRDRGTDTQYF. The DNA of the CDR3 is TGCGCCAGCAGACTCCGGGACAGGGGAACAGATACGCAGTATTTT.

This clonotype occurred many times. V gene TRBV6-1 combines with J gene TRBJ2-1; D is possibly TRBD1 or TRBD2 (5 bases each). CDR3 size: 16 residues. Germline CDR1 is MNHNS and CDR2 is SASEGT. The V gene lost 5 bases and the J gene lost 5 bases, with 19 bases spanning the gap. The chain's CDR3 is CASSNPGSGANNEQFF. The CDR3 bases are TGTGCCAGCAGTAATCCGGGGTCTGGGGCCAACAATGAGCAGTTCTTC.

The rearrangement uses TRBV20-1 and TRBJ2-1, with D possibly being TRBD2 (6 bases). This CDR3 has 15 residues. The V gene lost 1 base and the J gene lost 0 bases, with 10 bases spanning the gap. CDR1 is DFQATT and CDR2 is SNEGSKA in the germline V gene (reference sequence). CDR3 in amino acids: CSARASVNSYNEQFF. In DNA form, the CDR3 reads TGCAGTGCTAGAGCTAGCGTTAACTCCTACAATGAGCAGTTCTTC.

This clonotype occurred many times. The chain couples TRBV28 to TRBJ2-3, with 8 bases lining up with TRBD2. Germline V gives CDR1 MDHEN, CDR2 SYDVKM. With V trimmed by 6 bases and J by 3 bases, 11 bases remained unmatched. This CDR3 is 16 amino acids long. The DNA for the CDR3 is TGTGCCAGCAGCTTGGCGATCAGCGGGAGTACAGATACGCAGTATTTT. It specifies CASSLAISGSTDTQYF.

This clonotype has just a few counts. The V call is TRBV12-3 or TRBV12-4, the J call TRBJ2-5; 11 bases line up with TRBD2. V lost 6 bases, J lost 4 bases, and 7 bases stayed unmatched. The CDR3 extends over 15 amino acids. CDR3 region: CASRPSGTSGETQYF. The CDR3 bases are TGTGCCAGCAGGCCGTCCGGGACTAGCGGAGAGACCCAGTACTTC.

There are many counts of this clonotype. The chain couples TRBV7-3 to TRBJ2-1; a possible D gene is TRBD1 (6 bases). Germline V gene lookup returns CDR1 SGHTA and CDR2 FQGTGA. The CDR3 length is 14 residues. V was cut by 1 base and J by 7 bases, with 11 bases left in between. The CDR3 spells CASSLNAGVNEQFF. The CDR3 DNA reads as TGTGCCAGCAGCTTAAACGCAGGGGTGAATGAGCAGTTCTTC.

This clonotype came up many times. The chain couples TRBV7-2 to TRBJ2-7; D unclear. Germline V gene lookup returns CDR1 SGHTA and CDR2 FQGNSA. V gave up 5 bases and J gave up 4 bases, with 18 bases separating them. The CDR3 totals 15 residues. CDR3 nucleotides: TGTGCCAGCAGCGTAGGACCGGTTGGTAGTTACGAGCAGTACGTC. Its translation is CASSVGPVGSYEQYV.

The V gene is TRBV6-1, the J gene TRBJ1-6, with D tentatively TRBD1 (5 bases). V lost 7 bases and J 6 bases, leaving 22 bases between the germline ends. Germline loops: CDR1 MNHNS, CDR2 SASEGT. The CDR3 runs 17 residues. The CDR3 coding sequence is TGTGCCAGCACCGAGTCCCCTCTGCGGGGCGGTAATTCACCCCTCCACTTT. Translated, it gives CASTESPLRGGNSPLHF.

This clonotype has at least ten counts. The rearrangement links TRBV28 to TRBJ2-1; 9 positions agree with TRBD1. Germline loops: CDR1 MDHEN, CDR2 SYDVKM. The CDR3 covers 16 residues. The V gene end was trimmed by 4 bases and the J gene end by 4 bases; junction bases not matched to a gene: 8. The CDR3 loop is CASSSSGTGLYNEQFF. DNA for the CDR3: TGTGCCAGCAGTTCCTCCGGGACAGGGCTATACAATGAGCAGTTCTTC.

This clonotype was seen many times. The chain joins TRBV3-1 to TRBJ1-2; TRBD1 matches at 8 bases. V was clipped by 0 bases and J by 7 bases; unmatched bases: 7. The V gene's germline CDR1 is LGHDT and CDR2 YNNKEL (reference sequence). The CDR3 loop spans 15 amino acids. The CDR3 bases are TGTGCCAGCAGCCAAGATTTGGCAGGGGGCCGTGGCTACACCTTC. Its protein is CASSQDLAGGRGYTF.

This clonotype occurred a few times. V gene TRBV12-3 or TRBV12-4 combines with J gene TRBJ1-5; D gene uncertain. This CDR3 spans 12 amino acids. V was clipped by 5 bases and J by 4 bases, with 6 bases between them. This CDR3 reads CASSNKNQPQHF. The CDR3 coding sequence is TGTGCCAGCAGTAACAAAAATCAGCCCCAGCATTTT.

CDR3 region: CASSQVGKRATGELFF. CDR3 sequence (DNA): TGCGCCAGCAGCCAAGTGGGGAAAAGGGCTACCGGGGAGCTGTTTTTT. The chain recombines TRBV4-1 with TRBJ2-2; the D is unclear. Germline values: CDR1 MGHRA, CDR2 YSYEKL. V was cut by 1 base and J by 5 bases, with 14 bases left in between. The CDR3 is made up of 16 amino acids.

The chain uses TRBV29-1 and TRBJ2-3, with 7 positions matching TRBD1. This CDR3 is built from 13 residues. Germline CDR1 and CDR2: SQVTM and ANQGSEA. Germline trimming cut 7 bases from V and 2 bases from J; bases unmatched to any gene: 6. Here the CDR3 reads CSAATGTTDTQYF. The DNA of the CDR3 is TGCAGCGCAGCGACAGGGACCACAGATACGCAGTATTTT.

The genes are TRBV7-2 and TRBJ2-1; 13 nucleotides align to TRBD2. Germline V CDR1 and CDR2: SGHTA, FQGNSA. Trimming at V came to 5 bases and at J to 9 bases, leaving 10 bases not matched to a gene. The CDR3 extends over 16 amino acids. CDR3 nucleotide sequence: TGTGCCAGCAGCACCCCCGGGACTAGCGGGGTGGGTGAGCAGTTCTTC. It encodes CASSTPGTSGVGEQFF.

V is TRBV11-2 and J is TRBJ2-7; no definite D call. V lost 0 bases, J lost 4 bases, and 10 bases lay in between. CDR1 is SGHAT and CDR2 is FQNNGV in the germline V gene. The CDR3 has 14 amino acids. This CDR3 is CASSLDLTVYEQYF. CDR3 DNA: TGTGCCAGCAGCTTAGATTTAACGGTGTACGAGCAGTACTTC.

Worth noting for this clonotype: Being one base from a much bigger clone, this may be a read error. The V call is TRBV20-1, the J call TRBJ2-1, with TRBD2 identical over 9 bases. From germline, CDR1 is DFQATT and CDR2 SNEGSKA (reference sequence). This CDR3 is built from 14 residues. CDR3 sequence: CRALMAGGNNEQFF. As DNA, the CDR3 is TGCAGGGCCCTAATGGCGGGGGGGAACAATGAGCAGTTCTTC.

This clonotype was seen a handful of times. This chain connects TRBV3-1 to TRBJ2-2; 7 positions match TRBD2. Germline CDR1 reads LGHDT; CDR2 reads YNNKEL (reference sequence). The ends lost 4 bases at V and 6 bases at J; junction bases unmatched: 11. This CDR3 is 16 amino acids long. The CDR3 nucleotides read TGTGCCAGCAGCCGACTACTAGCGACTCTCGCCGGGGAGCTGTTTTTT. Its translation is CASSRLLATLAGELFF.

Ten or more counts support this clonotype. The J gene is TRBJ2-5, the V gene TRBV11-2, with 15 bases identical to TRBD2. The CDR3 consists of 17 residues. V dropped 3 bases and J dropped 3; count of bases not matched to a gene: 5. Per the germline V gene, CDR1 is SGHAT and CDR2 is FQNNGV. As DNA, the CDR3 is TGTGCCAGCAGCTTGACCGGGACTAGCGGGAGGAAAGAGACCCAGTACTTC. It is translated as CASSLTGTSGRKETQYF.

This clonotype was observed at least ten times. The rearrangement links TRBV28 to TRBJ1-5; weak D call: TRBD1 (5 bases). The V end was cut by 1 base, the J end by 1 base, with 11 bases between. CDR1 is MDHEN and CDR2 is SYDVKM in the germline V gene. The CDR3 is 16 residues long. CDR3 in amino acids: CASSLSGGWSNQPQHF. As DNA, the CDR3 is TGTGCCAGCAGTTTATCGGGGGGATGGAGCAATCAGCCCCAGCATTTT.

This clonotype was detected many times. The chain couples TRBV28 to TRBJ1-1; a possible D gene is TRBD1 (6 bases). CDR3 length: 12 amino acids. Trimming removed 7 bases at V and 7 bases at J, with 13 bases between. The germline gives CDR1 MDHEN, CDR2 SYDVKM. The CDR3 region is CASNTGLDEAFF. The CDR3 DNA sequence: TGTGCCAGCAATACAGGGCTGGATGAAGCTTTCTTT. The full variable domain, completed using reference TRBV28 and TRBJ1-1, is DVKVTQSSRYLVKRTGEKVFLECVQDMDHENMFWYRQDPGLGLRLIYFSYDVKMKEKGDIPEGYSVSREKKERFSLILESASTNQTSMYLCASNTGLDEAFFGQGTRLTVV.

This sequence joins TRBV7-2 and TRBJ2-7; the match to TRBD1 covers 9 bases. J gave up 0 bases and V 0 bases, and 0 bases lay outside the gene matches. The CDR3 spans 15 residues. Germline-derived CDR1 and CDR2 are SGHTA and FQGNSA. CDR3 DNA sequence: TGTGCCAGCAGCTTAGCGACAGGGGGCTCCTACGAGCAGTACTTC. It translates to CASSLATGGSYEQYF.

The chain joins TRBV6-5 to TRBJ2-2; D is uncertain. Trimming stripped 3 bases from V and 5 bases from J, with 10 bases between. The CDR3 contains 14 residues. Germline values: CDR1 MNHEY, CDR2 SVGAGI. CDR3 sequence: CASSYARMTGELFF. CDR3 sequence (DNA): TGTGCCAGCAGTTATGCCAGGATGACCGGGGAGCTGTTTTTT.

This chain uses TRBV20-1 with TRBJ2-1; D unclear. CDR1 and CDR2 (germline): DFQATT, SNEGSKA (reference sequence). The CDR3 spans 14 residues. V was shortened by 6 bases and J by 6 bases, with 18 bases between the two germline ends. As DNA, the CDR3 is TGCAGTGCCCAGGTGCTATCAGGAATCAATGAGCAGTTCTTC. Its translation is CSAQVLSGINEQFF.

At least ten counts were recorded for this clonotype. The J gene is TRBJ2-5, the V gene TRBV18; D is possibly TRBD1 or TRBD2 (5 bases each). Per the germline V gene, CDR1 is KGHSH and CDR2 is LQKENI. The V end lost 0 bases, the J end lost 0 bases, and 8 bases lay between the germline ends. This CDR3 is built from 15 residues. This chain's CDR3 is CASSPPGTDQETQYF. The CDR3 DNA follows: TGTGCCAGCTCACCACCGGGGACGGACCAAGAGACCCAGTACTTC.

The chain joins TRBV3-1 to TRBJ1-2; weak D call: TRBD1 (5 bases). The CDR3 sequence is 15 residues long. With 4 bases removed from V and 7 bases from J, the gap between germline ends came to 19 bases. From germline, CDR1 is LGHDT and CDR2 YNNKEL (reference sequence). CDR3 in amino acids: CASSPEQGLWVGYTF. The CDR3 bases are TGTGCCAGCAGCCCGGAGCAGGGTTTGTGGGTTGGCTACACCTTC.